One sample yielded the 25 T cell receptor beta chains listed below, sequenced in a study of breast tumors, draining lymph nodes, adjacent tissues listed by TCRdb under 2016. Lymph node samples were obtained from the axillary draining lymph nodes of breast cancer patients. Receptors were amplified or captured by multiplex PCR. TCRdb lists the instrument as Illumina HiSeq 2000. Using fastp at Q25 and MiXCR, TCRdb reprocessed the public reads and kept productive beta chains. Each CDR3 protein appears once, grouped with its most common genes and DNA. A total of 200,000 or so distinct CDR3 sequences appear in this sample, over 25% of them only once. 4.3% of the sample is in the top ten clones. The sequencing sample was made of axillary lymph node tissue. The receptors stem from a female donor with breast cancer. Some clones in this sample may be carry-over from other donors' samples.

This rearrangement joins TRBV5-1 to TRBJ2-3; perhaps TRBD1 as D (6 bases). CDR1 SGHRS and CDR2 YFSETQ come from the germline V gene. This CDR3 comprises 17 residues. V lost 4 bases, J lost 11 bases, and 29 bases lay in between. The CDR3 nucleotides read TGCGCCAGCAGCCCCAGGGGAACGGACAGCACCTACAATGAGCAGTATTTT. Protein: CASSPRGTDSTYNEQYF.

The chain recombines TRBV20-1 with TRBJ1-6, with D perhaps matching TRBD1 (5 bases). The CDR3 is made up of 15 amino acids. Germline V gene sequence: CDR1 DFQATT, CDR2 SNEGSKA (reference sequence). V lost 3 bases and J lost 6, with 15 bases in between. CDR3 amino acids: CSASVPGTTNSPLHF. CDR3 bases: TGCAGTGCTAGCGTCCCCGGGACGACTAATTCACCCCTCCACTTT.

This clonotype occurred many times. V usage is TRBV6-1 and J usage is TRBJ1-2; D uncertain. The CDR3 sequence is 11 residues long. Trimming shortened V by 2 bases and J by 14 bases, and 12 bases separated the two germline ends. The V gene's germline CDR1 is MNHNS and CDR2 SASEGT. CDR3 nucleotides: TGTGCCAGCAGTGAATCGGAGCGATGTACCTTC. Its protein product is CASSESERCTF.

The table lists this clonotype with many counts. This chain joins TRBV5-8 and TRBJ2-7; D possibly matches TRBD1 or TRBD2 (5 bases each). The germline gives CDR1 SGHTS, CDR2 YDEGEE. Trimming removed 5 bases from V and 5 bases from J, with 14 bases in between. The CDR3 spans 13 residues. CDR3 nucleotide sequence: TGTGCCAGCAGAGCGTTGGGACGGCACGAGCAGTACTTC. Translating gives CASRALGRHEQYF.

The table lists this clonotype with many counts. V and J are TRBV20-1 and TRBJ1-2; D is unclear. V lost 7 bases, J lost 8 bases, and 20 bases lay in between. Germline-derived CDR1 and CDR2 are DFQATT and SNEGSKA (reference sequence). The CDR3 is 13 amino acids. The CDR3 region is CSVFEDSLGGYTF. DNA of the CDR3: TGCAGTGTTTTTGAGGATTCGCTTGGAGGCTACACCTTC.

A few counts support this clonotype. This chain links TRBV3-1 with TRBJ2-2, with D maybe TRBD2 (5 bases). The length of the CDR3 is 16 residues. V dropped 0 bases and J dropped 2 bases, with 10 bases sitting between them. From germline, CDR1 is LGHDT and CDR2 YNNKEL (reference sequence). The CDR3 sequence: CASSQEPGSNTGELFF. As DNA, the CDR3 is TGTGCCAGCAGCCAAGAACCGGGGAGTAACACCGGGGAGCTGTTTTTT. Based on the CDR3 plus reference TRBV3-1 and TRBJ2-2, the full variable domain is DTAVSQTPKYLVTQMGNDKSIKCEQNLGHDTMYWYKQDSKKFLKIMFSYNNKELIINETVPNRFSPKSPDKAHLNLHINSLELGDSAVYFCASSQEPGSNTGELFFGEGSRLTVL.

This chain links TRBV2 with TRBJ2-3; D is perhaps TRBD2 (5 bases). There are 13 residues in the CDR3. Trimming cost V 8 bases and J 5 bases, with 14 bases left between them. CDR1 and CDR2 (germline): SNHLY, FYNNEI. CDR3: CASQTTWGDTQYF. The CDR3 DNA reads TGTGCCAGCCAGACTACATGGGGAGATACGCAGTATTTT.

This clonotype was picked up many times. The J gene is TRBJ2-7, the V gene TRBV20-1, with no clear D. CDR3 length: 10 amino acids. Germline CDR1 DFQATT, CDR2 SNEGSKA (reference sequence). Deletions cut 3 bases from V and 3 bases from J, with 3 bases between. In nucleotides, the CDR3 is TGCAGTGCTAGTAGCTACGAGCAGTACTTC. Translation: CSASSYEQYF.

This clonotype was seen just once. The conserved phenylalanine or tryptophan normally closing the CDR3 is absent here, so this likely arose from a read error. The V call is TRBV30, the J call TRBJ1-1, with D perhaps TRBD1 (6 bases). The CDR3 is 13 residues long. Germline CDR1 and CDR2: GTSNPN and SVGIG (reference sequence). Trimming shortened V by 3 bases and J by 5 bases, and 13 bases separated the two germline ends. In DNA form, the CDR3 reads TGTGCCTGGAGGGGGGGCGATTGGACTGAAGCTTTCCTT. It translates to CAWRGGDWTEAFL.

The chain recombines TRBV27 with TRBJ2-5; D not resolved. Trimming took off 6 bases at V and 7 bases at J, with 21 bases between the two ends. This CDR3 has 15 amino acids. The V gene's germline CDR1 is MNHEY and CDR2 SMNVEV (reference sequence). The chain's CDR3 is CASSQVYGREGTQYF. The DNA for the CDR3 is TGTGCCAGCAGCCAGGTTTACGGAAGGGAAGGGACCCAGTACTTC.

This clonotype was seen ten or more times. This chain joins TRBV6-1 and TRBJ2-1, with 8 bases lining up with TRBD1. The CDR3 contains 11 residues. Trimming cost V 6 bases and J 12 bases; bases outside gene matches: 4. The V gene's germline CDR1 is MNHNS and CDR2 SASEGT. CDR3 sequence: CASRFDRGQFF. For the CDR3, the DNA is TGTGCCAGCAGATTTGACAGGGGGCAGTTCTTC.

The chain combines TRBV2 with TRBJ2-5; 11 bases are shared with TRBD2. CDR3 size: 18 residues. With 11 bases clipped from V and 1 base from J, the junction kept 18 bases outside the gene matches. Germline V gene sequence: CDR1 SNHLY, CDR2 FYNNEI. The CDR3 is CAPDLLAGGVKGQETQYF. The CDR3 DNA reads TGTGCCCCCGATCTCCTAGCGGGGGGTGTTAAGGGCCAAGAGACCCAGTACTTC.

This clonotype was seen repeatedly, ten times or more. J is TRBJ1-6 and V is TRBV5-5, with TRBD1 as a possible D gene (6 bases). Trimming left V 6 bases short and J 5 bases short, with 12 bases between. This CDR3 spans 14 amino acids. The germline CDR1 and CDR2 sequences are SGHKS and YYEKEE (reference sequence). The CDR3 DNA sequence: TGTGCCAGCAATCGCCGGGACAATAATTCACCCCTCCACTTT. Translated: CASNRRDNNSPLHF.

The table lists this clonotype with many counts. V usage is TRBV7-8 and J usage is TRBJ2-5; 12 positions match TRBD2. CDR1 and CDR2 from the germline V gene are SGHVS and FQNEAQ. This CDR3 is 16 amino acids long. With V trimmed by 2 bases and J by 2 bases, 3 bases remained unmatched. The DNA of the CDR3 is TGTGCCAGCAGCTTAACTAGCGGGGGGTTACAAGAGACCCAGTACTTC. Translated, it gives CASSLTSGGLQETQYF. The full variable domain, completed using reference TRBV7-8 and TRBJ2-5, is GAGVSQSPRYKVAKRGQDVALRCDPISGHVSLFWYQQALGQGPEFLTYFQNEAQLDKSGLPSDRFFAERPEGSVSTLKIQRTQQEDSAVYLCASSLTSGGLQETQYFGPGTRLLVL.

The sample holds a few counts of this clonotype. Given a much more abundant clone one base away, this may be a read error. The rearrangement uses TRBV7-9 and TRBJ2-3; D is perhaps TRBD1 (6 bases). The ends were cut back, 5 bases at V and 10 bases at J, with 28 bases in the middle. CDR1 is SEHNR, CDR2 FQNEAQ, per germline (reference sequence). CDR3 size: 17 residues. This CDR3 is CASSPGVPDSPADPQYF. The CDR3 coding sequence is TGTGCCAGCAGCCCAGGGGTACCGGACAGCCCAGCGGATCCGCAGTATTTT. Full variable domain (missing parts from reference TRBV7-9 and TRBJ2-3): DTGVSQNPRHKITKRGQNVTFRCDPISEHNRLYWYRQTLGQGPEFLTYFQNEAQLEKSRLLSDRFSAERPKGSFSTLEIQRTEQGDSAMYLCASSPGVPDSPADPQYFGPGTRLTVL.

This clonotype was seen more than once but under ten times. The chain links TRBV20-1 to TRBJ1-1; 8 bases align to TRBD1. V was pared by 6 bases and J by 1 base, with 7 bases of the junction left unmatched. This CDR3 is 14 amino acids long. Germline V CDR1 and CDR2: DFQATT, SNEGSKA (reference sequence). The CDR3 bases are TGCAGTGCGCCTCGACAGGGGCCGAACACTGAAGCTTTCTTT. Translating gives CSAPRQGPNTEAFF.

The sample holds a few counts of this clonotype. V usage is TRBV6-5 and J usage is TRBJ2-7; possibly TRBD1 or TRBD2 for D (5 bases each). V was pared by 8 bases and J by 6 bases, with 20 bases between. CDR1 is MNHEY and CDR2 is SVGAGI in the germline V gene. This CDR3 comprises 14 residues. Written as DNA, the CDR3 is TGTGCCAGCGGGCGGGCAGGGCGATTTTCCGAGCAGTACTTC. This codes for CASGRAGRFSEQYF.

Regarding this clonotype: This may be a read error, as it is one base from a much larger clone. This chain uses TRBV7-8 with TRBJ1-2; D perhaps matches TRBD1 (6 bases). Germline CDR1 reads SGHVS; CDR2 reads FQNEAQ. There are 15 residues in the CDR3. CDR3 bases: TGTGCCAGCAGCTCAGGGCGGGGGGACATCTATGGCTACCCCTTC. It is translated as CASSSGRGDIYGYPF. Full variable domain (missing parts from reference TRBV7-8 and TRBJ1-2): GAGVSQSPRYKVAKRGQDVALRCDPISGHVSLFWYQQALGQGPEFLTYFQNEAQLDKSGLPSDRFFAERPEGSVSTLKIQRTQQEDSAVYLCASSSGRGDIYGYPFGSGTRLTVV.

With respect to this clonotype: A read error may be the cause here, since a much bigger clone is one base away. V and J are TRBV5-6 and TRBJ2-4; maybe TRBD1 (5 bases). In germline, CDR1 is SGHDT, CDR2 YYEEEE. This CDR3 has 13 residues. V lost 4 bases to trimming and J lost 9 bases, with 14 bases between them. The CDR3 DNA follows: TGTGCCAGCAGCCTTGGCAGGGCCGGCATTCAGTACTTC. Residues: CASSLGRAGIQYF.

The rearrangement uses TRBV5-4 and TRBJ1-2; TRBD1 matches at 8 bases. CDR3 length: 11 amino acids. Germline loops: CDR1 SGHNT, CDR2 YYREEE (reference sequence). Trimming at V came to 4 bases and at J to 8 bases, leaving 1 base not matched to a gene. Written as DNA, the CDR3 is TGTGCCAGCAGCCAGGGGGCAGGCTACACCTTC. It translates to CASSQGAGYTF.

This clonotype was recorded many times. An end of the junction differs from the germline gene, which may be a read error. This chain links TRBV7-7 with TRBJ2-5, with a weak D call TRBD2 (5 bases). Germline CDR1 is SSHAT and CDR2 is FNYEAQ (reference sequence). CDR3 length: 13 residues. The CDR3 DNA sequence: TGTGCTAGCAGCCTAGCCTACCAAGAGACCCAGTACTTC. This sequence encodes CASSLAYQETQYF.

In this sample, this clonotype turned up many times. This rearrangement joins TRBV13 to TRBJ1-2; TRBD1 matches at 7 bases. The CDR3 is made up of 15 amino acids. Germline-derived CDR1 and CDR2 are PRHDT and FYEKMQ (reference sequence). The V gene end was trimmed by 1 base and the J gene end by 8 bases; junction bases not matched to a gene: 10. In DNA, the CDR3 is TGTGCCAGCAGCTTAGATGGCAGGGGGAAATCGGGCTACACCTTC. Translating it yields CASSLDGRGKSGYTF.

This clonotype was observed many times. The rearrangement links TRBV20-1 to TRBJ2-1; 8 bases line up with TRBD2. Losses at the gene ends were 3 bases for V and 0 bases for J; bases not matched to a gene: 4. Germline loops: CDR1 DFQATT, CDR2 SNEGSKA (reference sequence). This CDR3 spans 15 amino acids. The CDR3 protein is CSASSGASSYNEQFF. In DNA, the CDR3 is TGCAGTGCTAGTAGCGGGGCTAGCTCCTACAATGAGCAGTTCTTC.

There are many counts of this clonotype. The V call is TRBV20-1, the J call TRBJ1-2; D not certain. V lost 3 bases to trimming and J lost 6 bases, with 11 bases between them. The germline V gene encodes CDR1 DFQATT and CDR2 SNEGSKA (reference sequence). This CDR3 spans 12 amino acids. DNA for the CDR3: TGCAGTGCTAGCGGGGTTGGGGATGGCTACACCTTC. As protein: CSASGVGDGYTF.

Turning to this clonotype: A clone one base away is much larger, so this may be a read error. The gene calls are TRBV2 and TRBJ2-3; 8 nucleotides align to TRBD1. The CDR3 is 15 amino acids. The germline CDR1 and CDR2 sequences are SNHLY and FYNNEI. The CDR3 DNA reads TGTGCCAGCGGTGAAGCAGGGGGCGCCCTAGATACGCAGTATTTT. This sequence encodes CASGEAGGALDTQYF.